The clone carrying this T cell receptor beta chain was detected a few times. Its cognate antigen is unknown. This entry comes from a study of CD8 T cells in ankylosing spondylitis. General study findings and limits: CD8+ cells made up the disease-linked clones, which were relatively rare in peripheral blood. Several highly homologous variants made up a TCR beta motif that seemed to typify ankylosing spondylitis blood. Matched ankylosing spondylitis synovial fluid reportedly contained a significantly enriched population of disease-linked clones. Previously reported in reactive arthritis synovial fluid and blood were some of the motif variants.

Trimming at V came to 6 bases and at J to 6 bases, leaving 9 bases not matched to a gene. This CDR3 contains 15 residues. Germline V gives CDR1 KGHSH, CDR2 LQKENI. Researchers built TCR beta libraries using quantitative 5'-RACE with molecular barcodes. TCRdb fed the 5' RACE reads into MiXCR, producing one record per CDR3 protein. The repertoire includes a few hundred thousand distinct CDR3 sequences, 15% to 20% of them detected once, and about two fifths sits in the top ten. The sample taken for sequencing was blood, either unsorted or a sorted T cell fraction (not recorded which). The chain recombines TRBV18 with TRBJ1-5; 9 bases fit TRBD1. This TCR derives from a male donor with ankylosing spondylitis. This chain's CDR3 is CASSDAGTGFQPQHF. DNA for the CDR3: TGTGCCAGCTCCGATGCAGGGACAGGGTTTCAGCCCCAGCATTTT.